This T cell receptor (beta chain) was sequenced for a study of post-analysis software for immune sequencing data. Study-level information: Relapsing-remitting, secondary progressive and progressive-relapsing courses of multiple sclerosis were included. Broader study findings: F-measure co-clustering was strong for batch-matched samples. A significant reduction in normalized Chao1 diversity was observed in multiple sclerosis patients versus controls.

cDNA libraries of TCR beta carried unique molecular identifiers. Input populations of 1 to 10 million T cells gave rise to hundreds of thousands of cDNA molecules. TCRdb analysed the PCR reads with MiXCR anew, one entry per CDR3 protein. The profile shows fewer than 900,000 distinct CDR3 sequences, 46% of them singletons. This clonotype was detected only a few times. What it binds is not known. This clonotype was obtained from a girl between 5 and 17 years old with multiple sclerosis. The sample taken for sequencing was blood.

The CDR3: CASSVPYEQYF. DNA for the CDR3: TGTGCCAGCAGCGTCCCCTACGAGCAGTACTTC. V is TRBV9 and J is TRBJ2-7; no clear D gene. The CDR3 runs 11 residues. Trimming removed 2 bases at V and 2 bases at J, with 2 bases between. Germline loops: CDR1 SGDLS, CDR2 YYNGEE.